This T cell receptor beta chain was sequenced for a study of blood T cell repertoires in COVID-19. Across the whole study: Spain, Italy and the United States supplied samples that represented acute and convalescent COVID-19. Sources were T cells, B-cell-depleted T cells, or PBMCs; the material itself was cDNA or gDNA.

Per the original methods: Estimation of nucleated cell counts relied on the amplification of reference gene primers. The method was immunoSEQ multiplex PCR; TCRdb's version includes in-frame clones alone and lacks a portion of them. V and J calls and clone size are given by that table; D and trimming were obtained from the DNA. The data show more than 250,000 clones, more than 85% seen once. CDR1 is SEHNR, CDR2 FQNEAQ, per germline (reference sequence). Trimming took off 3 bases at V and 2 bases at J, with 11 bases between the two ends. The CDR3 loop spans 14 amino acids. Sequenced input: peripheral blood. The V gene is TRBV7-9, the J gene TRBJ2-7; possibly TRBD2 for D (5 bases). The sequence came from a man aged 18 to 30 with active or convalescent COVID-19. The CDR3 DNA reads as TGTGCCAGCAGCTTCGGACTGTCTACCTACGAGCAGTACTTC. Its translation: CASSFGLSTYEQYF.